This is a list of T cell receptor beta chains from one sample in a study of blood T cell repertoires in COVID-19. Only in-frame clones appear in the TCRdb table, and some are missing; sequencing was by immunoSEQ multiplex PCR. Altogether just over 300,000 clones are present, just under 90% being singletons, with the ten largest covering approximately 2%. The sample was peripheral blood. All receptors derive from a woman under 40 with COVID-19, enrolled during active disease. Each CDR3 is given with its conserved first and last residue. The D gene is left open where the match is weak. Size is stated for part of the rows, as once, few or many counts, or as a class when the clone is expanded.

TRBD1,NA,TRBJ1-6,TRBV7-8,CASSLVRDRVSPLHF,TGTGCCAGCAGCTTAGTTCGGGACAGGGTTTCACCCCTCCACTTT
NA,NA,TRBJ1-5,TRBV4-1,CASSHPRSAPQHF,TGCGCCAGCAGCCACCCCCGGTCTGCGCCCCAGCATTTT
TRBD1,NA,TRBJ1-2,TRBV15,CATSRDHGDRGFRGYTF,TGTGCCACCAGCAGAGATCATGGGGACAGGGGCTTTCGCGGCTACACCTTC
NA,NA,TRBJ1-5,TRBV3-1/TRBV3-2,CASSHSGSNQPQHF,TGTGCCAGCAGCCATTCCGGGAGCAATCAGCCCCAGCATTTT
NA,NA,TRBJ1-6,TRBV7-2,CASRHSNSPLHF,TGTGCCAGCAGGCACAGCAATTCACCCCTCCACTTT
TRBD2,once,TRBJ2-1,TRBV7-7,CASKLAGSNEQFF,TGTGCTAGCAAACTAGCGGGGTCGAATGAGCAGTTCTTC
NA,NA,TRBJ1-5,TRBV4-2,CASSQDFMGGLQPQHF,TGTGCCAGCAGCCAAGATTTCATGGGAGGATTGCAGCCCCAGCATTTT
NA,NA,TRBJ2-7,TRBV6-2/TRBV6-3,CASSPLSGSDYEQYF,TGTGCCAGCAGCCCACTTTCGGGATCCGACTACGAGCAGTACTTC
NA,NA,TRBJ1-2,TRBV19,CASGRADTRANYGYTF,TGTGCCAGTGGAAGGGCGGACACCCGAGCTAACTATGGCTACACCTTC
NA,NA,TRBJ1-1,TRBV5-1,CASSSGNQAEAFF,TGCGCCAGCAGCTCGGGTAATCAAGCTGAAGCTTTCTTT
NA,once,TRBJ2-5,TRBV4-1,CASSQAHPGQETQYF,TGCGCCAGCAGCCAAGCCCACCCGGGACAAGAGACCCAGTACTTC
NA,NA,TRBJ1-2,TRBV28,CASSLRQTYGYTF,TGTGCCAGCAGTTTGAGGCAGACTTATGGCTACACCTTC
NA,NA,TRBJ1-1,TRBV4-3,CASSQDRGQNTEAFF,TGCGCCAGCAGCCAAGATAGAGGACAGAACACTGAAGCTTTCTTT
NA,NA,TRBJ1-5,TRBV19,CASSIAPGVIRNQPQHF,TGTGCCAGTAGTATAGCGCCGGGGGTTATAAGAAATCAGCCCCAGCATTTT
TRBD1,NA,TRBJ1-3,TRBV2,CASSVQGIGGNTIYF,TGTGCCAGCAGTGTACAGGGGATAGGTGGAAACACCATATATTTT
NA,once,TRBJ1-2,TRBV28,CASSPRELIMGYTF,TGTGCCAGCAGTCCCCGGGAACTGATCATGGGCTACACCTTC
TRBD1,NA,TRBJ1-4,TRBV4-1,CASSQDGTGDEKLFF,TGCGCCAGCAGCCAAGACGGGACAGGCGATGAAAAACTGTTTTTT
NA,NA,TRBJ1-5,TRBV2,CASRQNSNQPQHF,TGTGCCAGCAGGCAGAATAGCAATCAGCCCCAGCATTTT
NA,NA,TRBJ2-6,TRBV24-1,CATSDGGLPGANVLTF,TGTGCCACCAGCGACGGGGGGCTCCCTGGGGCCAACGTCCTGACTTTC
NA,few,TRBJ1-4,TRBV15,CATSGRTGTAEKLFF,TGTGCCACCAGCGGAAGAACAGGGACGGCGGAAAAACTGTTTTTT
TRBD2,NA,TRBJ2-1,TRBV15,CATSRGSSGEFSYNEQFF,TGTGCCACCAGCAGGGGTTCTAGCGGGGAGTTCTCCTACAATGAGCAGTTCTTC
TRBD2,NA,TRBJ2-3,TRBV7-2,CASSAVAGRDTQYF,TGTGCCAGCAGCGCAGTAGCGGGGCGGGATACGCAGTATTTT
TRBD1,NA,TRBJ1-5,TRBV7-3,CASSQDTGTDSNQPQHF,TGTGCCAGCAGTCAAGACACCGGGACAGATAGCAATCAGCCCCAGCATTTT
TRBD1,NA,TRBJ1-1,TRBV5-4,CASSPQDRGVEAFF,TGTGCCAGCAGCCCACAGGACAGGGGGGTTGAAGCTTTCTTT
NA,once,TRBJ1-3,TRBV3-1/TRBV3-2,CASSQAKGDSGNTIYF,TGTGCCAGCAGCCAAGCTAAGGGGGACTCTGGAAACACCATATATTTT
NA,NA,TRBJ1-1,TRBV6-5,CASSPGGTMNTEAFF,TGTGCCAGCAGCCCCGGGGGGACCATGAACACTGAAGCTTTCTTT
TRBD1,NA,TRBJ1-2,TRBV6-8,CASREGAMFDGYTF,TGTGCCAGCAGAGAGGGGGCGATGTTTGATGGCTACACCTTC
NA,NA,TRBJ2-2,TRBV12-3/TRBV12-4,CASNERQAGELFF,TGTGCCAGCAACGAAAGACAGGCAGGGGAGCTGTTTTTT
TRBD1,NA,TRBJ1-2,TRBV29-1,CSAPSRTGGSYGYTF,TGCAGCGCCCCATCCCGGACAGGGGGTTCCTATGGCTACACCTTC
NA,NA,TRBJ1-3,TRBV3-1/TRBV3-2,CASSLAGAGNTIYF,TGTGCCAGCAGCCTGGCAGGGGCTGGAAACACCATATATTTT
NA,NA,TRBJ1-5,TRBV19,CASTLDRFNQPQHF,TGTGCCAGTACCCTGGACAGATTCAATCAGCCCCAGCATTTT
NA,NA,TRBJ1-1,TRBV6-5,CASRLGGVGTEAFF,TGTGCCAGCAGATTGGGGGGTGTAGGCACTGAAGCTTTCTTT
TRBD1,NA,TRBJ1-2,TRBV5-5,CASSRRGTGIYGYTF,TGTGCCAGCAGCCGACGGGGGACAGGGATCTATGGCTACACCTTC
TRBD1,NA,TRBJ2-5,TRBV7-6,CASSLWGQGERETQYF,TGTGCCAGCAGCTTATGGGGACAGGGGGAACGTGAGACCCAGTACTTC
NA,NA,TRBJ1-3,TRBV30,CAWRADSISGNTIYF,TGTGCCTGGAGGGCGGACAGCATCTCTGGAAACACCATATATTTT
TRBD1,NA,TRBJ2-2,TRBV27,CASSTRDGTGIPGELFF,TGTGCCAGCAGTACCCGAGACGGGACAGGGATTCCCGGGGAGCTGTTTTTT
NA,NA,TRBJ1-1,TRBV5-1,CASSPWGGTEAFF,TGCGCCAGCAGCCCGTGGGGAGGGACTGAAGCTTTCTTT
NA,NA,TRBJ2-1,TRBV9,CASSPRAGEQFF,TGTGCCAGCAGCCCCCGCGCCGGGGAGCAGTTCTTC
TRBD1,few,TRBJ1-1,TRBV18,CASSLYRGRSTEAFF,TGTGCCAGCTCACTGTACAGGGGGCGAAGCACTGAAGCTTTCTTT
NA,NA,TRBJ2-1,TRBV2,CASSERMTYNEQFF,TGTGCCAGCAGTGAGCGGATGACCTACAATGAGCAGTTCTTC
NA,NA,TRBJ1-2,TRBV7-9,CASSPQRYGYTF,TGTGCCAGCAGCCCCCAGCGGTATGGCTACACCTTC
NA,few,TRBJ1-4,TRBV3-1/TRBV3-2,CASSQDLRNEKLFF,TGTGCCAGCAGCCAAGATTTGCGTAATGAAAAACTGTTTTTT
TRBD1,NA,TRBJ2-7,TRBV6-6,CASSYTQGRSSYEQYF,TGTGCCAGCAGTTACACACAGGGGAGAAGCTCCTACGAGCAGTACTTC
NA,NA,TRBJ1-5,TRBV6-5,CASGGRQPQHF,TGTGCCAGCGGAGGGAGACAGCCCCAGCATTTT
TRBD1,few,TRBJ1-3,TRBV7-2,CASSLGDSRNTIYF,TGTGCCAGCAGCTTAGGGGACAGCAGAAACACCATATATTTT
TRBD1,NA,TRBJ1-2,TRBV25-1,CASSEYSPGQGAKGYTF,TGTGCCAGCAGTGAATATTCTCCGGGACAGGGGGCGAAGGGCTACACCTTC
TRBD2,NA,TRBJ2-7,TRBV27,CASSLFFPTSGAVGEQYF,TGTGCCAGCAGTTTATTCTTTCCTACTAGCGGGGCAGTCGGGGAGCAGTACTTC
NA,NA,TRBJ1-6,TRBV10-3,CAISRDNNSPLHF,TGTGCCATCAGCCGGGACAACAATTCACCCCTCCACTTT
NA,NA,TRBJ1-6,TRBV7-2,CASSLATGNNSPLHF,TGTGCCAGCAGCTTAGCCACAGGGAATAATTCACCCCTCCACTTT
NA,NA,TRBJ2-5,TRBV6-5,CASSSQPAAGETQYF,TGTGCCAGCAGTTCCCAGCCCGCGGCGGGGGAGACCCAGTACTTC
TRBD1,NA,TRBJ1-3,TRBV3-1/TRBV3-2,CASSPHHRQGVTVGNTIYF,TGTGCCAGCAGCCCGCATCATCGACAGGGGGTGACTGTCGGAAACACCATATATTTT
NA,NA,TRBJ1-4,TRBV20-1,CSASHDSYRLTSLSNEKLFF,TGCAGTGCTAGTCACGATAGCTACAGGCTCACCTCCCTATCTAATGAAAAACTGTTTTTT
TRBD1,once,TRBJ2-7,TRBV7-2,CASSLGGTGDEQYF,TGTGCCAGCAGCTTGGGGGGGACAGGGGACGAGCAGTACTTC